This TCR beta chain comes out of a study of blood T cell repertoires in COVID-19. About the study: The United States, Italy and Spain provided the acute and convalescent COVID-19 samples. Sources were T cells, B-cell-depleted T cells, or PBMCs; the material itself was cDNA or gDNA.

The length of the CDR3 is 15 residues. J gave up 2 bases and V 2 bases, and 4 bases lay outside the gene matches. Germline CDR1 MNHEY, CDR2 SVGAGI. In the source study's methods: It was from reference gene primer amplification that nucleated cell counts were estimated. Clones were sequenced by immunoSEQ multiplex PCR, and TCRdb holds only the in-frame ones, with some missing. V, J and clone size derive from that table, while D and trimming were established from the DNA sequence. The table lists around 300,000 clones, roughly 90% of them singletons, with less than 3.5% in the top ten. This clone occurred once.

The sequence was collected from a woman aged 25 to 39 with COVID-19, enrolled during active disease. This sequence joins TRBV6-5 and TRBJ2-5; TRBD1 aligns across 8 bases. Sequencing input: peripheral blood. DNA for the CDR3: TGTGCCAGCAGTTACCGGACAGGGACACAAGAGACCCAGTACTTC. Amino acid sequence: CASSYRTGTQETQYF.